The source of this T cell receptor beta chain is a study of post-analysis software for immune sequencing data. Study at large: Progressive-relapsing, secondary progressive and relapsing-remitting multiple sclerosis were among the disease courses included.

Prepared libraries of TCR beta cDNA carried unique molecular identifiers. With roughly 0.85 to 11 million T cells as the source, roughly 0.5 million cDNA molecules resulted. TCRdb independently ran MiXCR on the PCR reads; one entry per CDR3 protein. The top ten clones hold roughly 4.9% of a sample with fewer than 900,000 distinct CDR3 sequences, around 42% of them seen once. The V gene's germline CDR1 is DFQATT and CDR2 SNEGSKA (reference sequence). Trimming stripped 3 bases from V and 3 bases from J, with 18 bases between. The CDR3 consists of 15 residues. Points from the study as a whole: The five TRBV segments detected at higher frequency in patients than in controls included TRBV5-6, TRBV5-1 and TRBV20-1. Versus controls, multiple sclerosis patients showed significantly lower diversity (normalized Chao1). By F measure, samples from a shared preparation batch strongly co-clustered.

In regard to this clonotype: Its antigen remains unknown.

Sequencing used blood. This clonotype originated in a girl aged 10-17 years with multiple sclerosis. This rearrangement joins TRBV20-1 to TRBJ2-7, with D perhaps matching TRBD1 or TRBD2 (6 bases each). The DNA for the CDR3 is TGCAGTGCTAGGCCCCCAGGGGCGGGGTACTACGAGCAGTACTTC. Translating gives CSARPPGAGYYEQYF.